This TCR beta chain was sequenced in a study of blood T cell repertoires in COVID-19. TCRdb's table, derived via immunoSEQ multiplex PCR, lists solely in-frame clones and lacks some. The data show around 19,000 clones, about 88% seen once. Germline CDR1 reads MNHNS; CDR2 reads SASEGT. CDR3 length: 17 residues. V gave up 2 bases and J gave up 0 bases; unmatched junction bases: 9. This TCR derives from a human donor in a cohort sampled during active COVID-19. The chain recombines TRBV6-1 with TRBJ1-2, with 7 positions matching TRBD1. The source material was peripheral blood. The CDR3 DNA follows: TGTGCCAGCAGTGAAAGGGGGCTCGCTCGGGCTAACTATGGCTACACCTTC. Amino acid sequence: CASSERGLARANYGYTF.